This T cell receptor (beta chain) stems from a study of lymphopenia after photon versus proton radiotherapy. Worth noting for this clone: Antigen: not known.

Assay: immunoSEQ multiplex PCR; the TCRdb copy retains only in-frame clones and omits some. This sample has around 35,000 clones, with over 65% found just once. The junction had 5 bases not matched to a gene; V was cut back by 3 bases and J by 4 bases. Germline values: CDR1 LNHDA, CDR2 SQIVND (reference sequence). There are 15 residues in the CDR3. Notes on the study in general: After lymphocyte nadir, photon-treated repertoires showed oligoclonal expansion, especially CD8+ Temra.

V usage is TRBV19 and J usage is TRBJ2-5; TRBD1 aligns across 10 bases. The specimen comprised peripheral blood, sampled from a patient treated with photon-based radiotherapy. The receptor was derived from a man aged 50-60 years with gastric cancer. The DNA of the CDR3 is TGTGCCAGTAGTATGGGACAGGGGTTACGAGAGACCCAGTACTTC. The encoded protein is CASSMGQGLRETQYF.